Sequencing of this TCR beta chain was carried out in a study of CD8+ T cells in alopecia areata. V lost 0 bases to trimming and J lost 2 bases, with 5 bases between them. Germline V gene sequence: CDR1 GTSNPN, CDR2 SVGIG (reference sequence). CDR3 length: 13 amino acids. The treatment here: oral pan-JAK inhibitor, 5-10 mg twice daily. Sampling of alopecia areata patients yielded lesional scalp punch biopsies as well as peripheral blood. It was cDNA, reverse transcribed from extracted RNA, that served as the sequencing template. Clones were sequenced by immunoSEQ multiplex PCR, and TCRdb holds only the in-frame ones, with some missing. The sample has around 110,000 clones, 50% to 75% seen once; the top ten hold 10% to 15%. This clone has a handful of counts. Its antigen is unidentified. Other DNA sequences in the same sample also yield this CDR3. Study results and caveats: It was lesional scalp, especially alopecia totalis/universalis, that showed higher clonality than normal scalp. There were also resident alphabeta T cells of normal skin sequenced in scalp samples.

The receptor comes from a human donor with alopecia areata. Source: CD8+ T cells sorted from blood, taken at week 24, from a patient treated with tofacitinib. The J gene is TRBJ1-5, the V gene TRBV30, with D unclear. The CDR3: CAWSVQGNQPQHF. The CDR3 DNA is TGTGCCTGGAGTGTCCAGGGCAATCAGCCCCAGCATTTT.